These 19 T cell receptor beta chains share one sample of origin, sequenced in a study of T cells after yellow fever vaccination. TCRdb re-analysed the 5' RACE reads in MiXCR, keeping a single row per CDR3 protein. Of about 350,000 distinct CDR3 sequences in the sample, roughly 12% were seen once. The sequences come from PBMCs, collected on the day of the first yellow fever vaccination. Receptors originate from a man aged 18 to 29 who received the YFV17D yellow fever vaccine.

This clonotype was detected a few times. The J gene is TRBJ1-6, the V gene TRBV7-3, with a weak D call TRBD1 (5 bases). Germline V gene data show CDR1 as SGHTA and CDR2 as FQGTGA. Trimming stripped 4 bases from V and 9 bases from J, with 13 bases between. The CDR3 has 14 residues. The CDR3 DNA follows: TGTGCCAGCAGCTCCTTCGGGGGTAGTTCACCCCTCCACTTT. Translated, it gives CASSSFGGSSPLHF.

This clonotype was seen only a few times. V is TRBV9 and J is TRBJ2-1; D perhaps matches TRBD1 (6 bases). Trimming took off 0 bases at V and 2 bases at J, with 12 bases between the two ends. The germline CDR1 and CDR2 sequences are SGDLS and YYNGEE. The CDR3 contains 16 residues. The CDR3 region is CASSVAPGQAYNEQFF. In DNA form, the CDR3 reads TGTGCCAGCAGCGTAGCCCCGGGACAAGCCTACAATGAGCAGTTCTTC.

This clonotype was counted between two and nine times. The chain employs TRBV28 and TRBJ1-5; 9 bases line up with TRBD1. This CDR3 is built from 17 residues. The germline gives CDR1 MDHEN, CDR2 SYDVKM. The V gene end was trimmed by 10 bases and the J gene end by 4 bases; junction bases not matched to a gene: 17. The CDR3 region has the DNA TGTGCCACCCAGCTAACAGGGGGCAGCGGAGGGAATCAGCCCCAGCATTTT. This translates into CATQLTGGSGGNQPQHF. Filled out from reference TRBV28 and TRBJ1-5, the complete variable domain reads DVKVTQSSRYLVKRTGEKVFLECVQDMDHENMFWYRQDPGLGLRLIYFSYDVKMKEKGDIPEGYSVSREKKERFSLILESASTNQTSMYLCATQLTGGSGGNQPQHFGDGTRLSIL.

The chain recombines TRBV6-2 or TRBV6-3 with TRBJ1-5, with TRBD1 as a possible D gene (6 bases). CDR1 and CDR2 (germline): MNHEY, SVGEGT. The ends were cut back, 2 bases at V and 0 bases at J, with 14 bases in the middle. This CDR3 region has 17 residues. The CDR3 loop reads CASSYTGGIISNQPQHF. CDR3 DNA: TGTGCCAGCAGTTACACGGGGGGCATAATTAGCAATCAGCCCCAGCATTTT.

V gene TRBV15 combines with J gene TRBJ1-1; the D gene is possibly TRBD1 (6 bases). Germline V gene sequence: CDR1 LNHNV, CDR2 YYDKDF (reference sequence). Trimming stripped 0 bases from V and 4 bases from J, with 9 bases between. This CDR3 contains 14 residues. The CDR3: CATSREGGGTEAFF. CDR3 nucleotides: TGTGCCACCAGCAGAGAAGGAGGGGGCACTGAAGCTTTCTTT.

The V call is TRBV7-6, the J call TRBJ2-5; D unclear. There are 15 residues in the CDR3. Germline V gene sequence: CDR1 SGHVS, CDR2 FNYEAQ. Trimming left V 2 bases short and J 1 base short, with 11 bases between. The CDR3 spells CASSLRFRLQETQYF. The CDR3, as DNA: TGTGCCAGCAGCTTAAGATTTAGGCTCCAAGAGACCCAGTACTTC.

CDR3 region: CASSRPGRRPYEQYF. DNA of the CDR3: TGTGCCAGCAGCCGACCGGGACGCAGACCCTACGAGCAGTACTTC. J is TRBJ2-7 and V is TRBV12-3 or TRBV12-4; perhaps D is TRBD1 or TRBD2 (5 bases each). This CDR3 contains 15 residues. Trimming left V 6 bases short and J 2 bases short, with 17 bases between.

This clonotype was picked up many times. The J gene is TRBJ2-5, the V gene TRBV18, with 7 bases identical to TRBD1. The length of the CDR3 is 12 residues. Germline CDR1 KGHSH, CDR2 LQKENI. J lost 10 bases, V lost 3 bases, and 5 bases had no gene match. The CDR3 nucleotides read TGTGCCAGCTCACCCTCCGACAGGGTCCAGTACTTC. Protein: CASSPSDRVQYF.

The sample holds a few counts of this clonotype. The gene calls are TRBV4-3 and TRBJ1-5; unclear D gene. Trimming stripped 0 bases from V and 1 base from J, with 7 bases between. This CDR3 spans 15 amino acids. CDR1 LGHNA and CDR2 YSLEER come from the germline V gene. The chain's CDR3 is CASSQEVGSNQPQHF. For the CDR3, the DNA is TGCGCCAGCAGCCAAGAAGTGGGCAGCAATCAGCCCCAGCATTTT.

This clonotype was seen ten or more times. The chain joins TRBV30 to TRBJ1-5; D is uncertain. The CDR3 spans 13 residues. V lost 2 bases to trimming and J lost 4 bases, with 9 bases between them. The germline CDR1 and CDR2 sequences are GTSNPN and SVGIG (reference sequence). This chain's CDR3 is CAWSYKTNQPQHF. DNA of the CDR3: TGTGCCTGGAGTTACAAGACTAATCAGCCCCAGCATTTT. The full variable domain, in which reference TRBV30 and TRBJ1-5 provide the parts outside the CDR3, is SQTIHQWPATLVQPVGSPLSLECTVEGTSNPNLYWYRQAAGRGLQLLFYSVGIGQISSEVPQNLSASRPQDRQFILSSKKLLLSDSGFYLCAWSYKTNQPQHFGDGTRLSIL.

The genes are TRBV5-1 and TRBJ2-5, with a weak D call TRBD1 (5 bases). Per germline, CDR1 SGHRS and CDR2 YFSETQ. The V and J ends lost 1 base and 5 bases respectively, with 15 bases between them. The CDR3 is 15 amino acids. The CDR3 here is CASSLRQGLLETQYF. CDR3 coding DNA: TGCGCCAGCAGCTTGAGGCAGGGATTGCTGGAGACCCAGTACTTC.

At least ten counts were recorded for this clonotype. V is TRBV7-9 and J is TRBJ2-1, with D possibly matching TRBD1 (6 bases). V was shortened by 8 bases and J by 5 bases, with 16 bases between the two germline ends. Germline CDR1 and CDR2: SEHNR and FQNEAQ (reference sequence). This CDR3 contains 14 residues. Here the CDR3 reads CASPGTSDDNEQFF. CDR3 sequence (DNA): TGTGCCAGCCCCGGGACAAGTGACGACAATGAGCAGTTCTTC.

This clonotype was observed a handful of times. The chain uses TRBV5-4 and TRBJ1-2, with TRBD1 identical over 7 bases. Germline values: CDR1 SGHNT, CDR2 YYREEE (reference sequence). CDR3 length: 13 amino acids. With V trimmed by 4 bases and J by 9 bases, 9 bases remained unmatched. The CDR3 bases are TGTGCCAGCAGCCCAGGGGACAGTCGGCGCTACACCTTC. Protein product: CASSPGDSRRYTF.

CDR3 region: CASSRQSIGRNTGELFF. DNA for the CDR3: TGCGCCAGCAGCCGACAATCGATCGGCCGGAACACCGGGGAGCTGTTTTTT. The chain employs TRBV4-3 and TRBJ2-2; D gene unclear. Germline CDR1 reads LGHNA; CDR2 reads YSLEER. Deletions cut 4 bases from V and 1 base from J, with 16 bases between. This CDR3 has 17 amino acids.

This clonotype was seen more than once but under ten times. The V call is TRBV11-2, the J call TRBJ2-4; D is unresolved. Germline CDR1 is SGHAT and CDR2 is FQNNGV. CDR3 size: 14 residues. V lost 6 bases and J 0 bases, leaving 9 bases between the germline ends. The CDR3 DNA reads TGTGCCAGCAGGTCGCTTGGAGCCAAAAACATTCAGTACTTC. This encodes CASRSLGAKNIQYF.

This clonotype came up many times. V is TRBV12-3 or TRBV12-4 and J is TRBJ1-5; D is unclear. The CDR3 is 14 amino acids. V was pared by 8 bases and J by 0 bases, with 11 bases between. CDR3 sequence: CASHPGYSNQPQHF. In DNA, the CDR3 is TGTGCCAGCCATCCCGGTTATAGCAATCAGCCCCAGCATTTT.

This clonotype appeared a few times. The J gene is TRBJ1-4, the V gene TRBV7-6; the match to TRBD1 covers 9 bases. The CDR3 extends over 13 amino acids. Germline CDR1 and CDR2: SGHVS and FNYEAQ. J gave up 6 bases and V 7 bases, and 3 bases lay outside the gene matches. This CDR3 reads CASTRTGDEKLFF. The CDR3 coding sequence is TGTGCCAGCACCCGGACAGGGGATGAAAAACTGTTTTTT.

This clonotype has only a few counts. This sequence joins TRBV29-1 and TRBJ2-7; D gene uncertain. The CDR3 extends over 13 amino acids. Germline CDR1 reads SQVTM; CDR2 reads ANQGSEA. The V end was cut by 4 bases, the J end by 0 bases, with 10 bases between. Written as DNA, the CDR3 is TGCAGCGTTGCCAGGACGAGCTCCTACGAGCAGTACTTC. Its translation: CSVARTSSYEQYF.

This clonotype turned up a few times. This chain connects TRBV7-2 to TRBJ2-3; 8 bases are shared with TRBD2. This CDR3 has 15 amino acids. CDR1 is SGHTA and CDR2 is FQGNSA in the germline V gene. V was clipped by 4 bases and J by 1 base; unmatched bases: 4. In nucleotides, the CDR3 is TGTGCCAGCAGCTGGCGGACTAGCCGCACAGATACGCAGTATTTT. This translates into CASSWRTSRTDTQYF.